These T cell receptor beta chains were read from a single sample in a study of T cell responses to AZD1222 COVID-19 vaccine. Method: immunoSEQ multiplex PCR; TCRdb's copy keeps in-frame clones and lacks some. This table holds 100,000 to 150,000 clones, 93% found once. The specimen comprised peripheral blood, sampled on day 0 of AZD1222 vaccination. These receptors all stem from an adult in good health. Each CDR3 is given with its conserved first and last residue. D genes are given only for firm matches. Size tells how often a clone was seen (once, few, many) or the class of an expanded clone, and some rows leave it out.

.,.,TRBJ1-2,TRBV7-9,TGTGCCAGCAGCTTAGTCGGTGGCTATGGCTACACCTTC,CASSLVGGYGYTF
once,.,TRBJ2-1,TRBV5-4,TGTGCCAGCAGCTCTAGGTCCAGGCATGAGCAGTTCTTC,CASSSRSRHEQFF
.,.,TRBJ2-5,TRBV3-1/TRBV3-2,TGTGCCAGCAGCCACCCAGGTGGGAGGGAGACCCAGTACTTC,CASSHPGGRETQYF
.,.,TRBJ1-1,TRBV11-1,TGTGCCAGCAGCTTAGGTCGCACTGAAGCTTTCTTT,CASSLGRTEAFF
.,TRBD2,TRBJ2-7,TRBV29-1,TGCAGCGTTGGTGGGACTAGCTCTCTCCAGCAGTACTTC,CSVGGTSSLQQYF
.,.,TRBJ2-1,TRBV6-5,TGTGCCAGCGGCCTTAGCTCCTACAATGAGCAGTTCTTC,CASGLSSYNEQFF
.,.,TRBJ1-3,TRBV4-1,TGCGCCAGCAGCCATCCCGGGGAGGGAAACACCATATATTTT,CASSHPGEGNTIYF
.,.,TRBJ2-5,TRBV5-6,TGTGCCAGCAGCTTGGCCGTTGTGAAAGGGGTTTCGTCCCAGTACTTC,CASSLAVVKGVSSQYF
.,.,TRBJ1-5,TRBV13,TGTGCCAGCAGCTTATATCCTGGCAATCAGCCCCAGCATTTT,CASSLYPGNQPQHF
.,.,TRBJ1-2,TRBV5-6,TGTGCCAGCACCCTCCGGTTGAGGGGGTCTAACTATGGCTACACCTTC,CASTLRLRGSNYGYTF
.,.,TRBJ2-7,TRBV28,TGTGCCAGCAGTCGGGGGTCGTCGCCCTACGAGCAGTACTTC,CASSRGSSPYEQYF
.,.,TRBJ2-2,TRBV6-5,TGTGCCAGCAGTCCGCGGGACAGTTTGACCGGGGAGCTGTTTTTT,CASSPRDSLTGELFF
.,TRBD2,TRBJ2-1,TRBV19,TGTGCCAGTAGTATCCAACCGGGACTAGCCATGGGGGGGCAGTTCTTC,CASSIQPGLAMGGQFF
.,TRBD1,TRBJ2-5,TRBV18,TGTGCCAGCTCACCGGTCGGGCGAGGGGGACAGGGGATAACCCAAGAGACCCAGTACTTC,CASSPVGRGGQGITQETQYF
.,.,TRBJ1-5,TRBV5-6,TGTGCCAGCAGCCCTGGGTCCAATCAGCCCCAGCATTTT,CASSPGSNQPQHF
once,.,TRBJ1-1,TRBV7-2,TGTGCCAGCGTGAACCGGGGGGGAGAAGGGTTGACTGAAGCTTTCTTT,CASVNRGGEGLTEAFF
.,.,TRBJ2-1,TRBV5-6,TGTGCCAGCAGCTTTGGTCAGGGGTGGAATGAGCAGTTCTTC,CASSFGQGWNEQFF
.,TRBD1,TRBJ2-7,TRBV14,TGTGCCAGCAGCCATGGGACAGGGGGTTCCTACGAGCAGTACTTC,CASSHGTGGSYEQYF
.,TRBD2,TRBJ2-7,TRBV5-4,TGTGCCAGCAGCTTGGCCCTTAGCGGGGGCGTCTACGAGCAGTACTTC,CASSLALSGGVYEQYF
once,.,TRBJ2-7,TRBV5-4,TGTGCCAGCAGCTCCAACCAATACGAGCAGTACTTC,CASSSNQYEQYF
.,.,TRBJ1-4,TRBV27,TGTGCCAGCCATGGGGCGACTAATGAAAAACTGTTTTTT,CASHGATNEKLFF